This T cell receptor beta chain was captured by sequencing in a study of blood T cell repertoires in COVID-19. Study-wide context: Both acute and convalescent COVID-19 samples were obtained from the United States, Italy and Spain. PBMCs, B-cell-depleted T cells, or T cells were the source of the cDNA or gDNA that made up the material.

In the authors' workflow: Counts of nucleated cells, estimated from reference gene primer amplification, were obtained. The assay was immunoSEQ multiplex PCR, and TCRdb's table has in-frame clones only and misses some. D and trimming come from the DNA, and the V and J calls and clone size come from that table. The sample holds 63,000 or so clones; around 84% are singletons and the top ten take 10% to 15%. This CDR3 contains 16 residues. V trimming: 5 bases; J trimming: 4 bases; junction bases outside the gene matches: 7. Per germline, CDR1 SEHNR and CDR2 FQNEAQ (reference sequence). The rearrangement joins TRBV7-9 to TRBJ1-6, with 8 bases matching TRBD1. The sample comprised peripheral blood. The TCR originated in a human donor in a cohort sampled during active COVID-19. CDR3 DNA: TGTGCCAGCAGCCTGGGGACAGGACGGTATAATTCACCCCTCCACTTT. Amino acids: CASSLGTGRYNSPLHF.